In its sample, the clone carrying this T cell receptor beta chain was seen many times. Its matching antigen is unknown. TCRdb re-derived calls from the 5' RACE reads in MiXCR, one entry per CDR3 protein. This table holds roughly 120,000 distinct CDR3 sequences, roughly an eighth found once. The CDR3 totals 16 residues. Trimming left V 5 bases short and J 3 bases short, with 18 bases between. Germline loops: CDR1 SGHTA, CDR2 FQGNSA. This entry belongs to a study of CD8 T cells in ankylosing spondylitis. General study results and limits: Roughly 8 highly homologous variants made up a TCR beta motif, and this motif appeared characteristic of ankylosing spondylitis blood. The disease-linked clones had a CD8+ phenotype and low blood frequencies.

Sequenced sample: blood, either unsorted or a sorted T cell fraction (not recorded which). The chain carries TRBV7-2 and TRBJ2-3, with D tentatively TRBD2 (5 bases). The sequence was obtained from a female donor with ankylosing spondylitis or in good health (not recorded which). The DNA of the CDR3 is TGTGCCAGCAGCACGGTCCACCCCGGAGGTACAGATACGCAGTATTTT. Its translation is CASSTVHPGGTDTQYF.